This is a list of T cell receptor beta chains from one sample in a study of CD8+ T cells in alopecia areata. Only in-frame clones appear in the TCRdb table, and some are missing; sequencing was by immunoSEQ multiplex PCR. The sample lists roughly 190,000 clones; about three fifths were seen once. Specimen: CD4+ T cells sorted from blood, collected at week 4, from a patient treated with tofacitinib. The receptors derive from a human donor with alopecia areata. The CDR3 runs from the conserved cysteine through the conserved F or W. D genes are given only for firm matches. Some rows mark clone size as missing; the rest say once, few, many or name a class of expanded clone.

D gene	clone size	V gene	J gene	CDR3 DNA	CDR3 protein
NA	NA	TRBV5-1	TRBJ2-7	TGCGCCAGCAGCCCGGACTTCGGTGTCTACGAGCAGTACTTC	CASSPDFGVYEQYF
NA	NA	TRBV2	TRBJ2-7	TGTGCCAGCAGTCCGATCTCCTACGAGCAGTACTTC	CASSPISYEQYF
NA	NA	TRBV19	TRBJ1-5	TGTGCCAGTAGTATAGGACGGGGGGGTCAGCCCCAGCATTTT	CASSIGRGGQPQHF
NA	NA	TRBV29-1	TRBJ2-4	TGCAGCGTTCCCGGGACTAACAGGGGCAAAAACATTCAGTACTTC	CSVPGTNRGKNIQYF
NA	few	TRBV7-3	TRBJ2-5	TGTGCCAGCAGCCGAACAGGGCCAGGGACCCAGTACTTC	CASSRTGPGTQYF
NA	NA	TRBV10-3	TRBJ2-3	TGTGCCATCAAAGGACCCGGGGATACGCAGTATTTT	CAIKGPGDTQYF
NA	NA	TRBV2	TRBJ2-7	TGTGCCAGCAGTGCATTGCGGGCCTTGGGCGAGCAGTACTTC	CASSALRALGEQYF
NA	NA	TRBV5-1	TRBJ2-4	TGCGCCAGCAGCTTGGAGGGCACGGCGTGGTCGGGCCGCTACTTC	CASSLEGTAWSGRYF
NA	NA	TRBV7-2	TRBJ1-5	TGTGCCAGCAGTTCCCTAGAGGGTCAGCCCCAGCATTTT	CASSSLEGQPQHF
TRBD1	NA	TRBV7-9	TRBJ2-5	TGTGCCAGCAGCACCCCTGCACAGGGGTTAGAAGAGACCCAGTACTTC	CASSTPAQGLEETQYF
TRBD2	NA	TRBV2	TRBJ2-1	TGTGCCAGCAGTGGGCTAGCGGGAGGTGATGAGCAGTTCTTC	CASSGLAGGDEQFF
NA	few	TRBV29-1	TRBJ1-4	TGCAGCCACGAGAGTAGGGGAGATGAAAAACTGTTTTTT	CSHESRGDEKLFF
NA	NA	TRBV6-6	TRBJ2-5	TGTGCCAGCAGTTACTTGGGGGTGGGGGAGACCCAGTACTTC	CASSYLGVGETQYF
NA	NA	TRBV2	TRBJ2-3	TGTGCCAGCAGTAACCAGGGAGGAGATACGCAGTATTTT	CASSNQGGDTQYF